This T cell receptor beta chain was recorded in a study of cytomegalovirus exposure and HLA in healthy donors. Some clones are missing from TCRdb's copy, which holds only in-frame ones; the method was immunoSEQ multiplex PCR. This repertoire shows over 200,000 clones, around 87% found once; its top ten account for roughly 2%. The germline CDR1 and CDR2 sequences are SNHLY and FYNNEI. V was trimmed by 5 bases and J by 2 bases, leaving 15 bases between them. The CDR3 contains 15 residues. The V gene is TRBV2, the J gene TRBJ1-1, with D perhaps TRBD1 (6 bases). This receptor was obtained from a young woman in good health and CMV-seropositive. The sequencing input was PBMCs. In nucleotides, the CDR3 is TGTGCCAGCAGTTTTAGGGGACAAGCTAACACTGAAGCTTTCTTT. Amino acids: CASSFRGQANTEAFF.